This T cell receptor beta chain emerged from a study of blood T cells in healthy people across ages. Study-level findings and limits: Both higher diversity and more naive CD4+ cells marked long-lived donors when set against aged donors.

The study recruited healthy Caucasian donors from Russia who were aged roughly 6 to 95. V lost 3 bases and J lost 0, with 24 bases in between. CDR1 is DFQATT, CDR2 SNEGSKA, per germline (reference sequence). There are 18 residues in the CDR3. On this clonotype: Its target is unknown.

Primers used in a second PCR of about 6 to 12 cycles were a sample-barcoded 5' primer and a J-beta primer mix. Per-sample output comprised a minimum of 2.5 million paired-end reads containing CDR3. MiXCR was run by TCRdb on the 5' RACE reads, yielding one entry per CDR3 protein. The data show about 1,800,000 distinct CDR3 sequences, about 30% seen once. The receptor's source is a woman aged 25 to 39 in good health. The genes are TRBV20-1 and TRBJ2-7; perhaps D is TRBD1 or TRBD2 (6 bases each). The specimen was blood. The DNA for the CDR3 is TGCAGTGCTAGGATCCTCGGCGAGGGGGGAGGCACCTCCTACGAGCAGTACTTC. This translates into CSARILGEGGGTSYEQYF.